The 2 T cell receptor beta chains in this list originate from one sample, sequenced in a study of early T cells in non-severe SARS-CoV-2 infection. TCRdb called the 5' RACE reads again in MiXCR, with one record for every CDR3 protein. Of 62,000 or so distinct CDR3 sequences listed, 8.5% to 9.5% are singletons. The sample comprised whole blood. The receptor set was obtained from an adult who was a healthcare worker with PCR-confirmed SARS-CoV-2 infection or an uninfected control (not recorded which).

This chain connects TRBV15 to TRBJ1-1; no firm D call. Germline CDR1 and CDR2: LNHNV and YYDKDF (reference sequence). V lost 6 bases, J lost 11 bases, and 19 bases lay in between. CDR3 size: 13 residues. CDR3 sequence: CATSPALGPRAFF. For the CDR3, the DNA is TGTGCCACCAGTCCCGCATTAGGGCCACGTGCTTTCTTT.

In its sample, this clonotype was seen a few times. The gene calls are TRBV3-1 and TRBJ1-6; D is unresolved. CDR3 length: 12 amino acids. Trimming took 2 bases from V and 9 from J, leaving 5 bases between them. Per germline, CDR1 LGHDT and CDR2 YNNKEL (reference sequence). The CDR3 reads CASSQSPSPLHF. The CDR3 DNA is TGTGCCAGCAGCCAATCTCCTTCACCCCTCCACTTT.